These 21 T cell receptor beta chains came from one sample sequenced in a study of blood T cells in healthy people across ages. The use of a sample-barcoded 5' primer and a J-beta primer mix characterized a second PCR of about 7 to 12 cycles. TCRdb re-called the 5' RACE reads with MiXCR, one entry per CDR3 protein. The table shows 1.5 million to 2 million distinct CDR3 sequences, with about 31% occurring only once. Sequenced sample: blood. The origin of the receptors is a woman under 40 in good health.

Concerning this clonotype itself: One junction end does not reproduce the germline sequence, and a read error may be involved. V and J are TRBV20-1 and TRBJ2-5; 14 nucleotides match TRBD2. This CDR3 spans 18 amino acids. Germline values: CDR1 DFQATT, CDR2 SNEGSKA (reference sequence). As DNA, the CDR3 is TGCAGTGTTAGAACCGGGACTAGCGGGGGTGGCGCCCAAGAGACCCAGTACTTC. Protein sequence: CSVRTGTSGGGAQETQYF.

The V call is TRBV5-6, the J call TRBJ2-1; TRBD2 matches 9 bases. The V gene end was trimmed by 4 bases and the J gene end by 6 bases; junction bases not matched to a gene: 8. Per the germline V gene, CDR1 is SGHDT and CDR2 is YYEEEE. The CDR3 covers 15 residues. CDR3 nucleotides: TGTGCCAGCAGCCAAAGGACTAGCGCCGGCAATGAGCAGTTCTTC. The encoded protein is CASSQRTSAGNEQFF.

The chain combines TRBV20-1 with TRBJ2-2, with a weak D call TRBD2 (5 bases). CDR1 is DFQATT and CDR2 is SNEGSKA in the germline V gene (reference sequence). The V and J ends lost 1 base and 3 bases respectively, with 9 bases between them. This CDR3 has 14 residues. CDR3 residues: CSARGGSDTGELFF. CDR3 DNA sequence: TGCAGTGCTAGAGGAGGGAGTGACACCGGGGAGCTGTTTTTT.

The CDR3 loop reads CASSQRQPSGANVLTF. Written as DNA, the CDR3 is TGTGCCAGCAGCCAAAGGCAGCCCTCTGGGGCCAACGTCCTGACTTTC. The V call is TRBV3-1, the J call TRBJ2-6; no reliable D call. There are 16 residues in the CDR3. Germline-derived CDR1 and CDR2 are LGHDT and YNNKEL (reference sequence). V lost 2 bases to trimming and J lost 0 bases, with 8 bases between them.

The CDR3 bases are TGTGCCAGCAGTTACTCGATCTTACTGAACACTGAAGCTTTCTTT. As protein: CASSYSILLNTEAFF. The rearrangement uses TRBV6-5 and TRBJ1-1; D is undetermined. V lost 0 bases and J 0 bases, leaving 8 bases between the germline ends. CDR1 and CDR2 from the germline V gene are MNHEY and SVGAGI. CDR3 length: 15 residues.

The chain is built from TRBV11-2 and TRBJ2-3, with no clear D. V was pared by 3 bases and J by 2 bases, with 9 bases between. Germline-derived CDR1 and CDR2 are SGHAT and FQNNGV. The CDR3 runs 14 residues. CDR3 amino acids: CASSFTRTTDTQYF. The CDR3 DNA follows: TGTGCCAGCAGCTTTACGCGGACCACAGATACGCAGTATTTT.

V and J are TRBV5-6 and TRBJ2-7, with TRBD2 matching over 7 bases. The germline CDR1 and CDR2 sequences are SGHDT and YYEEEE. The CDR3 contains 14 residues. The J segment lost 3 bases and the V segment lost 4 bases, leaving 7 bases of the junction unmatched. This CDR3 reads CASSTGGGIYEQYF. In DNA form, the CDR3 reads TGTGCCAGCAGCACTGGGGGGGGAATCTACGAGCAGTACTTC.

In this sample, this clonotype turned up many times. The chain uses TRBV7-2 and TRBJ1-5; D remains unclear. With 1 base removed from V and 0 bases from J, the gap between germline ends came to 7 bases. Looked up from germline, CDR1 is SGHTA and CDR2 is FQGNSA. The CDR3 consists of 15 residues. This CDR3 is CASSLGPYSNQPQHF. The CDR3 DNA reads as TGTGCCAGCAGCTTAGGTCCTTATAGCAATCAGCCCCAGCATTTT.

The chain combines TRBV7-6 with TRBJ2-7; D is tentatively TRBD1 or TRBD2 (5 bases each). Trimming removed 4 bases at V and 2 bases at J, with 15 bases between. Looked up from germline, CDR1 is SGHVS and CDR2 is FNYEAQ. The CDR3 covers 15 residues. CDR3 loop: CASSSGPQGPYEQYF. CDR3 DNA: TGTGCCAGCAGCTCGGGACCGCAGGGCCCCTACGAGCAGTACTTC.

The chain employs TRBV30 and TRBJ2-1, with 8 bases matching TRBD2. V gave up 6 bases and J gave up 4 bases; unmatched junction bases: 8. Germline loops: CDR1 GTSNPN, CDR2 SVGIG (reference sequence). CDR3 length: 14 amino acids. CDR3 sequence reads: CACGASGLYNEQFF. As DNA, the CDR3 is TGTGCCTGCGGGGCTAGCGGGCTATACAATGAGCAGTTCTTC.

This clonotype has just a few counts. The chain uses TRBV5-1 and TRBJ1-1, with TRBD1 matching 7 bases. CDR3 length: 13 residues. Germline V gives CDR1 SGHRS, CDR2 YFSETQ. Unmatched junction bases numbered 10, after V lost 5 bases and J lost 9 bases. The CDR3 nucleotides are TGCGCCAGCAGAAACAGGGGCGGCGGGCAAGCTTTCTTT. Encoded protein: CASRNRGGGQAFF.

The chain combines TRBV30 with TRBJ2-7; D perhaps matches TRBD2 (5 bases). The CDR3 has 11 amino acids. Germline V gives CDR1 GTSNPN, CDR2 SVGIG (reference sequence). Trimming removed 3 bases at V and 2 bases at J, with 5 bases between. CDR3 nucleotide sequence: TGTGCCTGGAGGAGGGCCTACGAGCAGTACTTC. Protein sequence: CAWRRAYEQYF.

The chain carries TRBV5-1 and TRBJ2-7; the match to TRBD1 covers 10 bases. In germline, CDR1 is SGHRS, CDR2 YFSETQ. This CDR3 has 15 residues. J lost 4 bases, V lost 4 bases, and 8 bases had no gene match. The DNA of the CDR3 is TGCGCCAGCAGCACAAGACAGGGGGCTAGTTACGAGCAGTACTTC. Its translation: CASSTRQGASYEQYF.

This clonotype occurred many times. V is TRBV10-3 and J is TRBJ2-7; D unclear. Per germline, CDR1 ENHRY and CDR2 SYGVKD. V was cut by 2 bases and J by 0 bases, with 5 bases left in between. The CDR3 length is 13 residues. The CDR3 region is CAISETHSYEQYF. The CDR3 bases are TGTGCCATCAGTGAGACTCACTCCTACGAGCAGTACTTC.

The rearrangement uses TRBV7-8 and TRBJ2-3; 12 bases match TRBD2. This CDR3 comprises 17 residues. CDR1 is SGHVS and CDR2 is FQNEAQ in the germline V gene. The trim removed 5 bases at V and 2 bases at J, leaving 8 bases unmatched. The CDR3 loop is CASSADPSGRDTDTQYF. The CDR3 DNA reads as TGTGCCAGCAGCGCCGATCCTAGCGGGAGGGACACAGATACGCAGTATTTT.

The rearrangement joins TRBV5-5 to TRBJ2-3; D may be TRBD2 (5 bases). Trimming left V 4 bases short and J 2 bases short, with 11 bases between. The germline CDR1 and CDR2 sequences are SGHKS and YYEKEE (reference sequence). This CDR3 is 14 amino acids long. Here the CDR3 DNA reads TGTGCCAGCAGCAACCGACTACACACAGATACGCAGTATTTT. The encoded protein is CASSNRLHTDTQYF.

The chain links TRBV10-3 to TRBJ2-1, with 15 nucleotides matching TRBD2. The CDR3 consists of 17 residues. Unmatched junction bases numbered 5, after V lost 0 bases and J lost 8 bases. The V gene's germline CDR1 is ENHRY and CDR2 SYGVKD. The CDR3 DNA sequence: TGTGCCATCAGTGAGTCGCGGACTAGCGGGGGGGTGGATGAGCAGTTCTTC. This translates into CAISESRTSGGVDEQFF.

This clonotype was observed many times. The chain carries TRBV25-1 and TRBJ2-3; maybe TRBD2 (5 bases). The CDR3 has 14 amino acids. V dropped 3 bases and J dropped 4 bases, with 11 bases sitting between them. Germline CDR1 is MGHDK and CDR2 is SYGVNS. The CDR3 DNA reads as TGTGCCAGCAGTGACTACGGGATTTCAGATACGCAGTATTTT. Its protein is CASSDYGISDTQYF.

This clonotype was counted a few times. The chain carries TRBV3-1 and TRBJ2-7; the match to TRBD2 covers 11 bases. Germline V lookup: CDR1 LGHDT, CDR2 YNNKEL (reference sequence). The CDR3 covers 18 residues. V was clipped by 1 base and J by 1 base; unmatched bases: 9. The CDR3 DNA is TGTGCCAGCAGCCAAGGACTAGCGGGAACGAGGGTGTCCTACGAGCAGTACTTC. Translation gives CASSQGLAGTRVSYEQYF.

Points on this clonotype: A read error may produce the germline difference seen at one junction end. The chain is built from TRBV3-1 and TRBJ2-1; D gene ambiguous. The CDR3 runs 14 residues. Per the germline V gene, CDR1 is LGHDT and CDR2 is YNNKEL (reference sequence). The CDR3 protein is CASSQVIGNNGQFF. CDR3 nucleotides: TGTGCCAGCAGCCAAGTCATCGGAAACAATGGGCAGTTCTTC.

This clonotype has more than one count but fewer than ten. The V call is TRBV6-5, the J call TRBJ1-1; D gene ambiguous. The CDR3 loop spans 13 amino acids. V shed 6 bases and J shed 6 bases, with 14 bases lying between them. The V gene's germline CDR1 is MNHEY and CDR2 SVGAGI. The CDR3 protein is CASRDNGNAEAFF. The CDR3 DNA follows: TGTGCCAGCAGAGACAATGGAAATGCTGAAGCTTTCTTT.